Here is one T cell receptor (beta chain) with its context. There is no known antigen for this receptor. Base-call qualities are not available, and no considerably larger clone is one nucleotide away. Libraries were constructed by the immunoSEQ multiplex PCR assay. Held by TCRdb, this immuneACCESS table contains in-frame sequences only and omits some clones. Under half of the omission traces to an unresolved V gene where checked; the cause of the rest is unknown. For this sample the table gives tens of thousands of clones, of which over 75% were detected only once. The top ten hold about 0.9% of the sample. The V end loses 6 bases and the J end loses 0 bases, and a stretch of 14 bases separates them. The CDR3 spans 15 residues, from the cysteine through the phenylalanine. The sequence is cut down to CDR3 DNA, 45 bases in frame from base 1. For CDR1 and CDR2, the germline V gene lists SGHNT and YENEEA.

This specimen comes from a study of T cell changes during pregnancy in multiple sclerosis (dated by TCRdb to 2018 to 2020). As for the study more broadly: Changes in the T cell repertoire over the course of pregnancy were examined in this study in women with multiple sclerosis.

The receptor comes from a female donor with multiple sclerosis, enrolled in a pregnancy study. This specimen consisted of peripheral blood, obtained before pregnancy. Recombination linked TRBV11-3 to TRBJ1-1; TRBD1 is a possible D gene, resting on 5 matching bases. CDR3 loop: CASSYRGGMNTEAFF. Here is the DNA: TGTGCCAGCAGTTACCGTGGGGGGATGAACACTGAAGCTTTCTTT. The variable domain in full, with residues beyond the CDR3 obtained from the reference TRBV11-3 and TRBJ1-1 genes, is EAGVVQSPRYKIIEKKQPVAFWCNPISGHNTLYWYLQNLGQGPELLIRYENEEAVDDSQLPKDRFSAERLKGVDSTLKIQPAELGDSAVYLCASSYRGGMNTEAFFGQGTRLTVV.